A selection of T cell receptor beta chains follows, all from one sample in a study of T cell responses to AZD1222 COVID-19 vaccine. Assay used: immunoSEQ multiplex PCR; TCRdb lists only in-frame clones, some missing. Here the sample spans about 140,000 clones, approximately 88% being singletons. Sequencing was performed on peripheral blood, taken on day 0 of AZD1222 vaccination. All receptors come from an adult in good health. Each CDR3 is given with its conserved first and last residue. The D gene is left open where the match is weak. Clone size is shown for a subset of rows, as once, few, many or a class of expanded clone.

TRBJ1-5 TRBV5-1 . 15 . CASSLDGGRNQPQHF TGCGCCAGCAGCTTGGATGGCGGAAGAAATCAGCCCCAGCATTTT
TRBJ1-2 TRBV19 once 16 . CASNLLGVTDNYGYTF TGTGCCAGTAACCTCCTCGGGGTGACTGACAACTATGGCTACACCTTC
TRBJ1-3 TRBV6-5 . 15 TRBD1 CASSIRTGTGNTIYF TGTGCCAGCAGTATCCGGACAGGGACTGGAAACACCATATATTTT
TRBJ1-1 TRBV29-1 . 13 . CSVEGGAAPEAFF TGCAGCGTTGAAGGAGGGGCAGCACCTGAAGCTTTCTTT
TRBJ2-1 TRBV4-3 . 15 . CASSHNDDGYNEQFF TGCGCCAGCAGCCATAATGACGACGGCTACAATGAGCAGTTCTTC
TRBJ2-1 TRBV11-2 . 15 TRBD1 CASSHRQGSYNEQFF TGTGCCAGCAGCCATCGACAGGGGTCCTACAATGAGCAGTTCTTC
TRBJ1-2 TRBV14 . 15 . CASSPGPRTNYGYTF TGTGCCAGCAGCCCGGGACCGCGAACTAACTATGGCTACACCTTC
TRBJ2-2 TRBV9 . 11 . CASTDTGELFF TGTGCCAGCACTGACACCGGGGAGCTGTTTTTT
TRBJ2-7 TRBV19 . 14 . CASSIGAGSYEQYF TGTGCCAGTAGTATAGGGGCTGGGTCCTACGAGCAGTACTTC
TRBJ1-1 TRBV5-1 . 14 . CASSLYDLRTEAFF TGCGCCAGCAGCTTGTATGACTTACGGACTGAAGCTTTCTTT
TRBJ1-2 TRBV13 . 15 . CASSSSDRRNYGYTF TGTGCCAGCAGCTCCTCCGACAGGAGGAACTATGGCTACACCTTC
TRBJ1-6 TRBV18 few 20 TRBD1 CASSPIPYGTVVVGNSPLHF TGTGCCAGCTCACCCATACCCTATGGGACAGTAGTCGTGGGGAATTCACCCCTCCACTTT
TRBJ1-1 TRBV7-2 few 13 . CASSFVGNTEAFF TGTGCCAGCAGCTTCGTGGGCAACACTGAAGCTTTCTTT
TRBJ2-1 TRBV19 . 13 . CASSIFPGNEQFF TGTGCCAGTAGTATCTTCCCGGGCAATGAGCAGTTCTTC
TRBJ2-7 TRBV10-3 . 13 . CAISFDSSYEQYF TGTGCCATCAGTTTCGATAGCTCCTACGAGCAGTACTTC
TRBJ1-6 TRBV7-2 . 17 . CASSLVGAGVDNSPLHF TGTGCCAGCAGCTTAGTAGGGGCAGGGGTAGATAATTCACCCCTCCACTTT
TRBJ2-1 TRBV10-3 . 15 TRBD2 CAISLSGSSYNEQFF TGTGCCATCAGCCTGAGCGGGAGCTCCTACAATGAGCAGTTCTTC
TRBJ1-1 TRBV6-5 . 14 . CASQPQVRGTEAFF TGTGCCAGCCAGCCACAGGTGCGGGGCACTGAAGCTTTCTTT
TRBJ2-4 TRBV15 . 14 . CATSSYGAKNIQYF TGTGCCACCAGCAGTTACGGGGCCAAAAACATTCAGTACTTC
TRBJ2-5 TRBV9 . 16 TRBD2 CASSFLGLAGEETQYF TGTGCCAGCAGCTTTCTAGGACTAGCGGGAGAAGAGACCCAGTACTTC
TRBJ1-2 TRBV28 . 14 . CASGYGGANYGYTF TGTGCCAGCGGGTATGGCGGGGCCAACTATGGCTACACCTTC
TRBJ2-3 TRBV7-7 . 14 . CASSPNGVTDTQYF TGTGCCAGCAGCCCAAACGGGGTCACAGATACGCAGTATTTT
TRBJ2-3 TRBV6-1 . 16 TRBD2 CASSGPSGVSTDTQYF TGTGCCAGCAGTGGTCCTAGCGGGGTTAGCACAGATACGCAGTATTTT
TRBJ1-1 TRBV19 . 13 TRBD1 CASNPQGGTEAFF TGTGCCAGTAATCCCCAGGGGGGCACTGAAGCTTTCTTT
TRBJ2-7 TRBV6-5 . 15 TRBD2 CASSPLASGDREQYF TGTGCCAGCAGTCCCCTCGCGAGCGGGGATCGGGAGCAGTACTTC
TRBJ2-5 TRBV28 . 13 . CASSLFVVATQYF TGTGCCAGCAGTTTATTCGTCGTAGCGACCCAGTACTTC
TRBJ2-1 TRBV5-1 . 17 TRBD2 CASSLAGTSGANNEQFF TGCGCCAGCAGCTTGGCCGGGACTAGCGGGGCAAACAATGAGCAGTTCTTC
TRBJ1-6 TRBV18 . 14 . CASSWDTGDSPLHF TGTGCCAGCTCCTGGGACACCGGGGATTCACCCCTCCACTTT
TRBJ1-2 TRBV10-3 . 12 . CAIRAQGYGYTF TGTGCCATCAGAGCGCAGGGGTATGGCTACACCTTC
TRBJ1-5 TRBV29-1 . 13 . CSVSQGLNQPQHF TGCAGCGTCTCGCAGGGCCTAAATCAGCCCCAGCATTTT
TRBJ2-1 TRBV12-3/TRBV12-4 many 13 . CASSSPNVNEQFF TGTGCCAGCAGTTCCCCCAACGTCAATGAGCAGTTCTTC
TRBJ2-1 TRBV7-7 . 15 TRBD2 CASSAGLAENNEQFF TGTGCCAGCAGCGCGGGACTAGCGGAGAACAATGAGCAGTTCTTC
TRBJ2-7 TRBV7-9 . 16 TRBD2 CASSRFSGRGSYEQYF TGTGCCAGCAGCAGATTTAGCGGGAGAGGCTCCTACGAGCAGTACTTC
TRBJ2-7 TRBV6-1 . 15 . CASSESLSTLRGQYF TGTGCCAGCAGTGAATCTCTGTCAACGCTACGAGGGCAGTACTTC
TRBJ2-2 TRBV30 . 11 . CASSVSGELFF TGTGCCTCCTCGGTTTCCGGGGAGCTGTTTTTT
TRBJ2-7 TRBV18 . 15 . CASSPRADASYEQYF TGTGCCAGCTCACCACGGGCGGACGCATCCTACGAGCAGTACTTC
TRBJ1-5 TRBV20-1 . 13 TRBD1 CSATDRARRPQHF TGCAGTGCTACTGACAGGGCAAGGCGGCCCCAGCATTTT
TRBJ2-6 TRBV11-2 . 17 . CASSLFLDNTGANVLTF TGTGCCAGCAGCTTATTCCTGGACAACACTGGGGCCAACGTCCTGACTTTC
TRBJ2-1 TRBV28 . 15 TRBD2 CASYALISGNNEQFF TGTGCCAGTTATGCTCTCATTAGCGGGAACAATGAGCAGTTCTTC
TRBJ1-1 TRBV5-1 few 15 . CASSLVADMNTEAFF TGCGCCAGCAGCTTGGTTGCAGATATGAACACTGAAGCTTTCTTT
TRBJ2-1 TRBV20-1 . 14 TRBD2 CSASPGGPGNEQFF TGCAGTGCTAGTCCGGGGGGGCCGGGGAATGAGCAGTTCTTC
TRBJ2-2 TRBV5-6 . 17 TRBD2 CASSLPGLAGDTGELFF TGTGCCAGCAGCTTACCGGGACTAGCGGGGGACACCGGGGAGCTGTTTTTT
TRBJ1-1 TRBV28 . 15 . CASSHHREAITEAFF TGTGCCAGCAGTCACCACAGGGAAGCGATCACTGAAGCTTTCTTT
TRBJ2-1 TRBV18 . 12 . CASSLPGGAQFF TGTGCCAGCTCACTCCCTGGCGGGGCGCAGTTCTTC
TRBJ1-5 TRBV5-5 . 15 . CASSTGLAGNQPQHF TGTGCCAGCAGTACCGGCCTGGCGGGCAATCAGCCCCAGCATTTT